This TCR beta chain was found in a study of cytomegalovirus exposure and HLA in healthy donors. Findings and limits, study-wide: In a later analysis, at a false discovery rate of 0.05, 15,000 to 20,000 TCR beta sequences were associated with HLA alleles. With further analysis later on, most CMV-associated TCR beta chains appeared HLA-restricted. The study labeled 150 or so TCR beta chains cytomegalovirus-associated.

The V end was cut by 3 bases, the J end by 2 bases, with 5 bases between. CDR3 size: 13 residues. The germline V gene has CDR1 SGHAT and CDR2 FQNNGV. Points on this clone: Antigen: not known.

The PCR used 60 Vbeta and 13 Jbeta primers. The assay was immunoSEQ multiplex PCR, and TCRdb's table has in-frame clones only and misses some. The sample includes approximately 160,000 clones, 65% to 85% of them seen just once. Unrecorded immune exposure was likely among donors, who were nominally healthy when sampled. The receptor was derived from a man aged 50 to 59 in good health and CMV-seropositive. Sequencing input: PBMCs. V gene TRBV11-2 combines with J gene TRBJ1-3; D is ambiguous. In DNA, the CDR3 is TGTGCCAGCAGCTTCTTCGCTGGAAACACCATATATTTT. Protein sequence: CASSFFAGNTIYF.